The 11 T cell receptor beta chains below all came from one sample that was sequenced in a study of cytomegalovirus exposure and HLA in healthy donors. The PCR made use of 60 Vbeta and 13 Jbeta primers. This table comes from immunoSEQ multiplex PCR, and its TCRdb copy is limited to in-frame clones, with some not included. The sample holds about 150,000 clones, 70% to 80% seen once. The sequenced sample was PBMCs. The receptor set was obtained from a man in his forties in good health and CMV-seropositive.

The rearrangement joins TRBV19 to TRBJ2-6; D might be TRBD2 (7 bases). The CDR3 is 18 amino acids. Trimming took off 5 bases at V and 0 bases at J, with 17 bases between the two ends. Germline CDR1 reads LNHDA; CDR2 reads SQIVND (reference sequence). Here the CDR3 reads CASSPSGGALSGANVLTF. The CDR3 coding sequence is TGTGCCAGTAGTCCCAGTGGGGGGGCACTCTCTGGGGCCAACGTCCTGACTTTC.

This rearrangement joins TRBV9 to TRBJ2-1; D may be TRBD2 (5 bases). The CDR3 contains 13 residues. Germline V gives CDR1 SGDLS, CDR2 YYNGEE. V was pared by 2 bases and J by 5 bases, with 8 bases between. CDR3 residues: CASSVLRDNEQFF. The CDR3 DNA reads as TGTGCCAGCAGCGTTCTGAGGGACAATGAGCAGTTCTTC. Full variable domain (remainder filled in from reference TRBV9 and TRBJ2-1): DSGVTQTPKHLITATGQRVTLRCSPRSGDLSVYWYQQSLDQGLQFLIQYYNGEERAKGNILERFSAQQFPDLHSELNLSSLELGDSALYFCASSVLRDNEQFFGPGTRLTVL.

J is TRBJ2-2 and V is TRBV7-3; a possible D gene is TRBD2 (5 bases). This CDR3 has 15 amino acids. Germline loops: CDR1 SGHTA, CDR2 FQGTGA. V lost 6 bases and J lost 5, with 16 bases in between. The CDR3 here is CASSPRRTGTGELFF. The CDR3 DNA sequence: TGTGCCAGCAGTCCCAGACGTACGGGGACCGGGGAGCTGTTTTTT. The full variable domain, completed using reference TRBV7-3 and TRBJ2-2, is GAGVSQTPSNKVTEKGKYVELRCDPISGHTALYWYRQSLGQGPEFLIYFQGTGAADDSGLPNDRFFAVRPEGSVSTLKIQRTERGDSAVYLCASSPRRTGTGELFFGEGSRLTVL.

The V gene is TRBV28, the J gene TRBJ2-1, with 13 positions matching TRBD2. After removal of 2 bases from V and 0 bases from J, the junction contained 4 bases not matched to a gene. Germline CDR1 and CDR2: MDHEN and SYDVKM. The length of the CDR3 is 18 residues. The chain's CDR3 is CASSLGLAGAGSYNEQFF. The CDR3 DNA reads TGTGCCAGCAGTTTAGGACTAGCGGGAGCGGGCTCCTACAATGAGCAGTTCTTC.

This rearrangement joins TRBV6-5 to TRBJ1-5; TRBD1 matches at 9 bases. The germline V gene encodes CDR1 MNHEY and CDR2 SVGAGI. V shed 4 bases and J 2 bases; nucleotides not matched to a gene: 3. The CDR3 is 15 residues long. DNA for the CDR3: TGTGCCAGCAGTTGGACAGGGGAGGGCAATCAGCCCCAGCATTTT. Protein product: CASSWTGEGNQPQHF.

This CDR3 is CSVEPVLAGVVYEQYF. DNA for the CDR3: TGCAGCGTTGAACCAGTCCTAGCGGGAGTTGTCTACGAGCAGTACTTC. The chain has TRBV29-1 and TRBJ2-7; 10 bases line up with TRBD2. Looked up from germline, CDR1 is SQVTM and CDR2 is ANQGSEA. The V gene end was trimmed by 2 bases and the J gene end by 3 bases; junction bases not matched to a gene: 10. CDR3 size: 16 residues.

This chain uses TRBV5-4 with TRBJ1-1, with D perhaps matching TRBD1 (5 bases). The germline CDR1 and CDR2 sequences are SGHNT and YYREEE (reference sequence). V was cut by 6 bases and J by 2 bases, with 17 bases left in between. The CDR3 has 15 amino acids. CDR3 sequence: CASNVKTGVNTEAFF. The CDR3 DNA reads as TGTGCCAGCAACGTGAAAACAGGAGTTAACACTGAAGCTTTCTTT.

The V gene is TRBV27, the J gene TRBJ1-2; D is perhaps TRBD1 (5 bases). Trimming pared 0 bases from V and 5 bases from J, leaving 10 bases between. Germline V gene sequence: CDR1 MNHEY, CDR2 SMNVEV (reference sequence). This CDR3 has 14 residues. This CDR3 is CASSLSWGAYGYTF. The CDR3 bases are TGTGCCAGCAGTTTATCGTGGGGCGCGTATGGCTACACCTTC.

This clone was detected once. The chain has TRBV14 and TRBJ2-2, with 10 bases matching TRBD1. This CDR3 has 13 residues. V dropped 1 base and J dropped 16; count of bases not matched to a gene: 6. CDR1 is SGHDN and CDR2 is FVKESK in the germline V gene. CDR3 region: CASSQAGTGVSFF. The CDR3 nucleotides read TGTGCCAGCAGCCAAGCCGGGACAGGGGTGTCGTTTTTT.

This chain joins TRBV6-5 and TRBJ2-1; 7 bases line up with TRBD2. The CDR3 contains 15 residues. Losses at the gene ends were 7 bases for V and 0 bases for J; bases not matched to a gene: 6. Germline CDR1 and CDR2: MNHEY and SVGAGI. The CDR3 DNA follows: TGTGCCAGCAAGGTTCAGCGGGGCTCCTACAATGAGCAGTTCTTC. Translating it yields CASKVQRGSYNEQFF.

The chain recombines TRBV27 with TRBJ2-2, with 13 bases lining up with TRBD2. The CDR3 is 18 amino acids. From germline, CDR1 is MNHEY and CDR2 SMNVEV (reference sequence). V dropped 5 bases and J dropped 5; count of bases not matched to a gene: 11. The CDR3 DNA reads TGTGCCAGCAGTGCGGCGGGACTAGCGGGAAGAAAAACCGGGGAGCTGTTTTTT. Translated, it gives CASSAAGLAGRKTGELFF.